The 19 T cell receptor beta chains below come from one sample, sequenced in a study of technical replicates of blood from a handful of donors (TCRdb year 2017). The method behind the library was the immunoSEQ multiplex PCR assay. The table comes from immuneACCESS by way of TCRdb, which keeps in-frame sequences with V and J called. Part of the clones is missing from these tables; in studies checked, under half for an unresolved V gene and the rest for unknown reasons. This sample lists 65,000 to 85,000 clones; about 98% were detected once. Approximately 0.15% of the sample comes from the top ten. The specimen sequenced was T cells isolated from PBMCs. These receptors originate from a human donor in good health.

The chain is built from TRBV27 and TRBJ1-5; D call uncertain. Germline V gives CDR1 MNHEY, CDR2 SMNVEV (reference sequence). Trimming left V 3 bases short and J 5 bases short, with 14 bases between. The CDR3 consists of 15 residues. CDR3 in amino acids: CASSFLPFIDQPQHF. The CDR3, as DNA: TGTGCCAGCAGTTTCCTACCCTTTATCGATCAGCCCCAGCATTTT.

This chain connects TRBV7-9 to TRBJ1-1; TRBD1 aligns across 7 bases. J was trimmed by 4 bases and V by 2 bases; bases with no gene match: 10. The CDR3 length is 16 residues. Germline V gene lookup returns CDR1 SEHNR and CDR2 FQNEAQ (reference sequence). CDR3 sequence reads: CASSLSPTGAPTEAFF. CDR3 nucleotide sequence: TGTGCCAGCAGCTTATCGCCTACAGGGGCCCCCACTGAAGCTTTCTTT.

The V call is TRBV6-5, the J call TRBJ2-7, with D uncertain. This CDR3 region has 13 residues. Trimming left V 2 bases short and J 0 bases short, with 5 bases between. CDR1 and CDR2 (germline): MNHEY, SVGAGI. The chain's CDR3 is CASSYRSSYEQYF. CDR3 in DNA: TGTGCCAGCAGTTACAGGAGCTCCTACGAGCAGTACTTC.

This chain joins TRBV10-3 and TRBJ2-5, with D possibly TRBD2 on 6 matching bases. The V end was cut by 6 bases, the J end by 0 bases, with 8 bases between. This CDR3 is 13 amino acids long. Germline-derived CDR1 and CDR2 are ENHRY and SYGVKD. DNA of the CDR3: TGTGCCATCAGGGGGACTTACCAAGAGACCCAGTACTTC. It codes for CAIRGTYQETQYF.

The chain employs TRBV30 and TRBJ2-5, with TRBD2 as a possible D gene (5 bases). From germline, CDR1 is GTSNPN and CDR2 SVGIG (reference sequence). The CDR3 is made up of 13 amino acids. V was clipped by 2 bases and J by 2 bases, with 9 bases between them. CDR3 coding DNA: TGTGCCTGGAGTTTACTAGGGCAAGAGACCCAGTACTTC. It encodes CAWSLLGQETQYF.

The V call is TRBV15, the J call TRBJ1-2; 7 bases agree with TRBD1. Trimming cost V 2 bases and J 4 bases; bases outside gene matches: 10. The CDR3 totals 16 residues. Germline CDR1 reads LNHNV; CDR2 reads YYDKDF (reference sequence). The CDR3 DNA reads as TGTGCCACCAGCAGACTCCGACAGGGAGATATCTATGGCTACACCTTC. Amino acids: CATSRLRQGDIYGYTF.

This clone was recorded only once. The CDR3 reads CASSFPGSTDTQYF. CDR3 coding DNA: TGCGCCAGCAGCTTCCCGGGATCAACAGATACGCAGTATTTT. This sequence joins TRBV5-1 and TRBJ2-3, with D perhaps TRBD2 (5 bases). Per the germline V gene, CDR1 is SGHRS and CDR2 is YFSETQ. V dropped 2 bases and J dropped 3 bases, with 10 bases sitting between them. The CDR3 length is 14 residues. The full variable domain, in which reference TRBV5-1 and TRBJ2-3 provide the parts outside the CDR3, is KAGVTQTPRYLIKTRGQQVTLSCSPISGHRSVSWYQQTPGQGLQFLFEYFSETQRNKGNFPGRFSGRQFSNSRSEMNVSTLELGDSALYLCASSFPGSTDTQYFGPGTRLTVL.

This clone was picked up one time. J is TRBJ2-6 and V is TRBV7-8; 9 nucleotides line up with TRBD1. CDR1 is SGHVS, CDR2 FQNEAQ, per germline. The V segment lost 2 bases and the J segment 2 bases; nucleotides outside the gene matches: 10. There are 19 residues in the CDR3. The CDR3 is CASSLSSGQGGTGANVLTF. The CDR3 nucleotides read TGTGCCAGCAGCTTATCTTCGGGACAGGGAGGGACTGGGGCCAACGTCCTGACTTTC.

The CDR3 region has the DNA TGTGCCAGCAGTGAAGCGGGTACACTCAGGGGTTGGCAGCCCCAGCATTTT. Its protein product is CASSEAGTLRGWQPQHF. The chain links TRBV2 to TRBJ1-5; D might be TRBD1 (6 bases). This CDR3 has 17 amino acids. V was trimmed by 0 bases and J by 7 bases, leaving 19 bases between them. Germline assignment: CDR1 SNHLY and CDR2 FYNNEI.

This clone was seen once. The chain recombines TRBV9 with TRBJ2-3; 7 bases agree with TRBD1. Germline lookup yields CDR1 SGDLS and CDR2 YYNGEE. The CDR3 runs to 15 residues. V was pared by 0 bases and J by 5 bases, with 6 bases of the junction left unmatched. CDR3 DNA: TGTGCCAGCAGCGTAGAGGGACAGTGGAGAGATACGCAGTATTTT. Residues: CASSVEGQWRDTQYF.

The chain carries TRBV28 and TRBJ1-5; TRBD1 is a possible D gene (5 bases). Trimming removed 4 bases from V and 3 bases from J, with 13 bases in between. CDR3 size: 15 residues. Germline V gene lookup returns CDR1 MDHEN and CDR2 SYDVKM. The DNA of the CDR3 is TGTGCCAGCAGTTCGTACGACAGTCACAATCAGCCCCAGCATTTT. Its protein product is CASSSYDSHNQPQHF.

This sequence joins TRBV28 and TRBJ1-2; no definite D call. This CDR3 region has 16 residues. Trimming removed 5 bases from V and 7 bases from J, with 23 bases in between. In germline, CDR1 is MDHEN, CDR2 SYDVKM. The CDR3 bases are TGTGCCAGCAGTCACGAAGAGGAGATTATTTTTTTTGGCTACACCTTC. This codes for CASSHEEEIIFFGYTF.

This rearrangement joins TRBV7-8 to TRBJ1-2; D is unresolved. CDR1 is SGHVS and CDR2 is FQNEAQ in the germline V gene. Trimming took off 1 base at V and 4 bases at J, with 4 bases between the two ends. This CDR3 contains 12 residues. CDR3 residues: CASSLDSYGYTF. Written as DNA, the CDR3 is TGTGCCAGCAGCTTAGACAGCTATGGCTACACCTTC.

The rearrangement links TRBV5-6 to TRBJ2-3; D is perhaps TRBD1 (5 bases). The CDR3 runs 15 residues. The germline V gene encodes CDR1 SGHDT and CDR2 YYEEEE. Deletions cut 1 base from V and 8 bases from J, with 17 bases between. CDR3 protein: CASSLPGGAHGTQYF. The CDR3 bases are TGTGCCAGCAGCTTGCCGGGTGGGGCACATGGTACGCAGTATTTT. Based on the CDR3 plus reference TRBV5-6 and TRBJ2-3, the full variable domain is DAGVTQSPTHLIKTRGQQVTLRCSPKSGHDTVSWYQQALGQGPQFIFQYYEEEERQRGNFPDRFSGHQFPNYSSELNVNALLLGDSALYLCASSLPGGAHGTQYFGPGTRLTVL.

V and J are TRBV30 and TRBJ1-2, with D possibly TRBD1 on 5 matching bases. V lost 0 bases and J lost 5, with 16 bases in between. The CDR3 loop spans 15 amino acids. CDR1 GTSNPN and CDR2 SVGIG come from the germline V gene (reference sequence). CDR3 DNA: TGTGCCTGGAGTGTAAGTTCAGGGCCTTGGTATGGCTACACCTTC. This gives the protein CAWSVSSGPWYGYTF.

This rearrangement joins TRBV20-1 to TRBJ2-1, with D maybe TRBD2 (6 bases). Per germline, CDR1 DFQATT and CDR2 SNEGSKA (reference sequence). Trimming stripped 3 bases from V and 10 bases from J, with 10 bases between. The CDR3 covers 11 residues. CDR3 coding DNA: TGCAGTGCTAGTACTAGCTCCGAGCAGTTCTTC. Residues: CSASTSSEQFF.

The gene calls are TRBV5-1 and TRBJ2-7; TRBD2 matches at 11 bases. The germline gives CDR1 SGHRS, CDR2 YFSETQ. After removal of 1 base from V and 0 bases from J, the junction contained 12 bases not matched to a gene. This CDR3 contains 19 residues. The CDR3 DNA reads TGCGCCAGCAGCTTGTTTTTCGGGCTAGCGGGAGGCGTCTCCTACGAGCAGTACTTC. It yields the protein CASSLFFGLAGGVSYEQYF.

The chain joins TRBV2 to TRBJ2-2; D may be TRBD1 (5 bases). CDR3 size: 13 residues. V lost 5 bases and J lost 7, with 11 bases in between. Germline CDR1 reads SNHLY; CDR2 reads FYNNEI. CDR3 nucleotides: TGTGCCAGCAGTCTCCAGGGCGACGGGGAGCTGTTTTTT. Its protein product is CASSLQGDGELFF.

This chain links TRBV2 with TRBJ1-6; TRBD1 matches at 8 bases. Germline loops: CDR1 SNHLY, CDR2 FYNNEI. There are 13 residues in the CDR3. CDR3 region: CAGQGQGGSPLHF. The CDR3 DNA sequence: TGTGCGGGCCAAGGACAGGGAGGTTCACCCCTCCACTTT.